This T cell receptor beta chain was recovered during a study of a mutant IDH1 vaccine in newly diagnosed glioma. Turning to the study itself: Receipt of radiotherapy, temozolomide, or both preceded the study, and most received both.

The table came from immunoSEQ multiplex PCR; TCRdb's copy has only in-frame clones and leaves some out. Of some 51,000 clones in the sample, about three quarters were seen once. The length of the CDR3 is 16 residues. The V end lost 1 base, the J end lost 2 bases, and 15 bases lay between the germline ends. Looked up from germline, CDR1 is LGHNA and CDR2 is YSLEER. About this clone itself: Its antigen remains unidentified.

Indicated time point: week 5, during vaccination. Each dose of the vaccine consisted of 300 ug of mutant IDH1 20-mer peptide, with topical imiquimod. The chain carries TRBV4-3 and TRBJ2-7; D possibly matches TRBD1 or TRBD2 (6 bases each). The receptor comes from a man in his fifties or sixties with glioma. The sample was PBMCs, taken from a glioma patient whose treatment included an IDH1 peptide vaccine. This chain's CDR3 is CASSQGVGGLTYEQYF. CDR3 bases: TGCGCCAGCAGCCAAGGGGTTGGGGGGCTGACCTACGAGCAGTACTTC.